The rows below give T cell receptor beta chains drawn from one sample of a study of T-cell reconstitution after alpha-beta-depleted transplantation in children. Via MiXCR, TCRdb re-called the PCR reads, giving one row per CDR3 protein. The profile shows 97,000 or so distinct CDR3 sequences, roughly 6% of them singletons. The sequencing here drew on PBMCs, mostly from graft donor cells, taken 60 days after TCRalphabeta/CD19-depleted stem cell transplant. These receptors all come from a female patient aged 2 to 10 who had a stem cell transplant for Fanconi anemia, so the T cells may come from the graft donor. Each CDR3 is given with its conserved first and last residue. D genes are given only for firm matches. Some rows have no size entry. The others give once, few or many, or a class for an expanded clone.

d_gene,v_gene,abundance,j_gene,CDR3aa,CDR3nt
NA,TRBV4-1,NA,TRBJ2-7,CASSQGGQGNEQYF,TGCGCCAGCAGCCAAGGCGGGCAGGGAAACGAGCAGTACTTC
NA,TRBV28,many,TRBJ2-7,CASRRRIYEQYF,TGTGCCAGCAGGAGGAGGATATACGAGCAGTACTTC
NA,TRBV5-1,NA,TRBJ1-1,CASSLVRGNTEAFF,TGCGCCAGCAGCTTGGTAAGGGGGAACACTGAAGCTTTCTTT
TRBD2,TRBV20-1,NA,TRBJ2-3,CSARPPSGFTDTQYF,TGCAGTGCTCGACCCCCTAGCGGTTTCACAGATACGCAGTATTTT
NA,TRBV3-1,many,TRBJ2-1,CASSQAMNEQFF,TGTGCCAGCAGCCAAGCGATGAATGAGCAGTTCTTC
NA,TRBV6-1,few,TRBJ2-3,CASTPGRRTTLSTDTQYF,TGTGCCAGCACCCCGGGCCGACGGACAACTCTTAGCACAGATACGCAGTATTTT
TRBD1,TRBV20-1,few,TRBJ2-7,CSAGDSYEQYF,TGCAGTGCTGGGGACAGCTACGAGCAGTACTTC
TRBD1,TRBV20-1,NA,TRBJ2-3,CSARDLLAGTELPDTQYF,TGCAGTGCTAGAGATCTACTCGCCGGGACAGAATTGCCAGATACGCAGTATTTT
NA,TRBV10-2,few,TRBJ1-5,CASSGKQNQPQHF,TGCGCCAGCTCGGGTAAACAGAATCAGCCCCAGCATTTT
TRBD2,TRBV20-1,few,TRBJ2-3,CSAGGAGGPVGTDTQYF,TGCAGTGCTGGTGGAGCGGGAGGGCCGGTGGGCACAGATACGCAGTATTTT
NA,TRBV10-3,many,TRBJ2-1,CAISQDNEQFF,TGTGCCATCAGTCAAGACAATGAGCAGTTCTTC
TRBD2,TRBV7-2,many,TRBJ2-1,CASSHGLAAYNEQFF,TGTGCCAGCAGCCACGGACTAGCGGCCTACAATGAGCAGTTCTTC
NA,TRBV6-1,few,TRBJ2-2,CASSRVGQGGMTGELFF,TGTGCCAGCAGCCGGGTTGGGCAGGGGGGGATGACCGGGGAGCTGTTTTTT
TRBD2,TRBV3-1,many,TRBJ2-1,CASSQASGWLYNEQFF,TGTGCCAGCAGCCAAGCTAGCGGGTGGCTCTACAATGAGCAGTTCTTC
TRBD1,TRBV28,many,TRBJ1-1,CASSAIKGAYTEAFF,TGTGCCAGCAGTGCAATAAAGGGGGCGTACACTGAAGCTTTCTTT
NA,TRBV12-3/TRBV12-4,many,TRBJ2-5,CASSQNGEETQYF,TGTGCCAGCAGTCAAAACGGGGAGGAGACCCAGTACTTC
TRBD1,TRBV2,few,TRBJ2-5,CASSESPPDRGQETQYF,TGTGCCAGCAGTGAGTCGCCCCCCGACAGGGGCCAAGAGACCCAGTACTTC
NA,TRBV7-9,few,TRBJ1-2,CASSLGVTGTAYGYTF,TGTGCCAGCAGCTTAGGAGTAACAGGGACGGCCTATGGCTACACCTTC
NA,TRBV7-8,many,TRBJ2-5,CASSSEETQYF,TGTGCCAGCAGCTCTGAAGAGACCCAGTACTTC
NA,TRBV18,few,TRBJ2-7,CASSPPTGPEQYF,TGTGCCAGCTCACCACCCACAGGACCCGAGCAGTACTTC
NA,TRBV30,many,TRBJ2-3,CAWSPTLDTQYF,TGTGCCTGGAGCCCTACTCTAGATACGCAGTATTTT
NA,TRBV20-1,many,TRBJ2-3,CSRRDFATDTQYF,TGCAGCAGACGGGACTTCGCCACAGATACGCAGTATTTT
NA,TRBV12-3/TRBV12-4,few,TRBJ2-1,CASSLIATTRYNEQFF,TGTGCCAGCAGTTTAATCGCGACTACCCGCTACAATGAGCAGTTCTTC
TRBD2,TRBV3-1,many,TRBJ2-1,CASSQDEYGLATTEQFF,TGTGCCAGCAGCCAAGATGAGTATGGACTAGCGACTACTGAGCAGTTCTTC
TRBD2,TRBV7-3,many,TRBJ2-3,CASSLRKGRESPPSTDTQYF,TGTGCCAGCAGCTTAAGAAAGGGGCGGGAGTCTCCTCCTAGCACAGATACGCAGTATTTT
TRBD1,TRBV7-8,few,TRBJ1-2,CASSFHRDRVGGYTF,TGTGCCAGCAGCTTCCACCGGGACAGGGTGGGGGGCTACACCTTC
NA,TRBV7-2,NA,TRBJ1-3,CASSSNPPSSGNTIYF,TGTGCCAGCAGCTCCAATCCCCCCTCCTCTGGAAACACCATATATTTT
TRBD2,TRBV18,many,TRBJ2-7,CASSPGLASSYEQYF,TGTGCCAGCTCACCAGGACTAGCCTCCTCCTACGAGCAGTACTTC
TRBD1,TRBV18,few,TRBJ2-2,CASSRKDRATGELFF,TGTGCCAGCTCACGCAAGGACAGGGCCACCGGGGAGCTGTTTTTT
TRBD2,TRBV20-1,few,TRBJ2-5,CSARGSGGRTGQETQYF,TGCAGTGCTAGAGGCTCTGGCGGGAGGACTGGCCAAGAGACCCAGTACTTC
TRBD2,TRBV18,many,TRBJ2-7,CASSPTTKLAAGAYEQYF,TGTGCCAGCTCACCTACAACCAAGCTAGCGGCTGGGGCCTACGAGCAGTACTTC
NA,TRBV5-1,many,TRBJ2-7,CASRRDITYEQYF,TGCGCCAGCAGGCGGGACATAACCTACGAGCAGTACTTC
NA,TRBV5-4,NA,TRBJ2-1,CASSLGWRQHNEQFF,TGTGCCAGCAGCTTGGGGTGGCGGCAACACAATGAGCAGTTCTTC
TRBD2,TRBV3-1,many,TRBJ2-5,CASSRKGLAGAVVETQYF,TGTGCCAGCAGTCGAAAAGGTCTAGCGGGGGCGGTAGTAGAGACCCAGTACTTC
NA,TRBV7-6,NA,TRBJ1-2,CASSLGPGHGYTF,TGTGCCAGCAGCTTAGGTCCAGGCCATGGCTACACCTTC
NA,TRBV3-1,many,TRBJ2-7,CASSHSSLAEQYF,TGTGCCAGCAGCCACAGTTCCCTTGCCGAGCAGTACTTC
NA,TRBV2,few,TRBJ2-1,CASRGLAASYNEQFF,TGTGCCAGCAGGGGGCTAGCCGCCTCCTACAATGAGCAGTTCTTC
NA,TRBV25-1,few,TRBJ1-1,CASSEYGRDTEAFF,TGTGCCAGCAGTGAATATGGTAGGGATACTGAAGCTTTCTTT
NA,TRBV19,many,TRBJ1-5,CASRDRSNQPQHF,TGTGCCAGTAGAGACAGGTCCAATCAGCCCCAGCATTTT
TRBD2,TRBV6-2/TRBV6-3,many,TRBJ2-3,CASRPSGYTDTQYF,TGTGCCAGCAGACCTAGCGGCTACACAGATACGCAGTATTTT
TRBD1,TRBV3-1,many,TRBJ2-2,CASSQDQGVWTGELFF,TGTGCCAGCAGCCAAGATCAGGGGGTCTGGACCGGGGAGCTGTTTTTT
NA,TRBV12-3/TRBV12-4,many,TRBJ1-5,CASGPAEPLGQPQHF,TGTGCCAGCGGACCTGCGGAACCCCTCGGTCAGCCCCAGCATTTT
NA,TRBV7-9,few,TRBJ2-2,CASSLVSRATGELFF,TGTGCCAGCAGCTTAGTCAGCAGGGCGACCGGGGAGCTGTTTTTT
TRBD1,TRBV28,NA,TRBJ1-1,CASGTGMNTEAFF,TGTGCCAGCGGGACAGGGATGAACACTGAAGCTTTCTTT
NA,TRBV2,NA,TRBJ2-7,CASSDTGLYEQYF,TGTGCCAGCAGTGACACAGGGTTGTACGAGCAGTACTTC
TRBD2,TRBV5-1,NA,TRBJ2-1,CASSWVGLAGGSNEQFF,TGCGCCAGCAGCTGGGTAGGACTAGCGGGAGGCAGCAATGAGCAGTTCTTC
NA,TRBV12-3/TRBV12-4,many,TRBJ2-2,CASSFFGSYTGELFF,NA
NA,TRBV4-2,many,TRBJ2-7,CASSQAAGGRYEQYF,TGTGCCAGCAGCCAAGCCGCCGGGGGCAGGTACGAGCAGTACTTC
NA,TRBV18,many,TRBJ1-1,CASSPGTNTEAFF,TGTGCCAGCTCACCGGGCACCAACACTGAAGCTTTCTTT
TRBD2,TRBV12-3/TRBV12-4,many,TRBJ2-1,CASSPRRLASSYNEQFF,TGTGCCAGCAGTCCTCGACGACTAGCTTCCTCCTACAATGAGCAGTTCTTC
TRBD1,TRBV29-1,many,TRBJ2-5,CSVVWTGETQYF,TGCAGCGTTGTTTGGACAGGGGAGACCCAGTACTTC
TRBD2,TRBV28,many,TRBJ2-5,CASPRRISGSLQETQYF,TGTGCCAGCCCGCGACGGATTAGCGGGAGCCTACAAGAGACCCAGTACTTC
NA,TRBV20-1,few,TRBJ1-5,CSAREGWGNQPQHF,TGCAGTGCTAGGGAGGGGTGGGGCAATCAGCCCCAGCATTTT